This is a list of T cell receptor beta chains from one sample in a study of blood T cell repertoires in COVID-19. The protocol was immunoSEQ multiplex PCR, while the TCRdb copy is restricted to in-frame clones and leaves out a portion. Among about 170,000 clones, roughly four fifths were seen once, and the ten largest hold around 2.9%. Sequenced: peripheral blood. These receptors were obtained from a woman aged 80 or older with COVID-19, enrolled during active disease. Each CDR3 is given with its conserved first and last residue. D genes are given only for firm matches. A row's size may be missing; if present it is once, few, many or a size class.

TGTGCCAGCAGCGAGACACAGCATCAGCCCCAGCATTTT,CASSETQHQPQHF,.,TRBJ1-5,few,TRBV5-8
TGTGCCAGCAGCAAGACTAGCGGATCCTACGAGCAGTACTTC,CASSKTSGSYEQYF,TRBD2,TRBJ2-7,.,TRBV9
TGTGCCAGCAGTTTTTACAGGGCCGGTAACGGGGAGCTGTTTTTT,CASSFYRAGNGELFF,.,TRBJ2-2,.,TRBV27
TGTGCCAGCTCACCACCGAGTTACAATGAGCAGTTCTTC,CASSPPSYNEQFF,.,TRBJ2-1,.,TRBV18
TGTGCCAGCAGCTTAGCCCGACTAGCGGACAATGAGCAGTTCTTC,CASSLARLADNEQFF,TRBD2,TRBJ2-1,.,TRBV7-2
TGTGCCAGCAGCTTAGGTCAGGAAACCTACAATGAGCAGTTCTTC,CASSLGQETYNEQFF,.,TRBJ2-1,few,TRBV7-2
TGTGCCTGGAGTCCCTGGGCAAACTCTGGAAACACCATATATTTT,CAWSPWANSGNTIYF,.,TRBJ1-3,.,TRBV30
TGTGCCAGCAGTTTAGCCAGGGCAAGGGGTGAAAAACTGTTTTTT,CASSLARARGEKLFF,.,TRBJ1-4,.,TRBV27
TGTGCCAGCAGCCACGCGGCGGGGGTCCACGAGCAGTACTTC,CASSHAAGVHEQYF,TRBD2,TRBJ2-7,.,TRBV3-1/TRBV3-2
TGTGCCAGCAGCCAATACAGGGAAGTACATGGCTACACCTTC,CASSQYREVHGYTF,.,TRBJ1-2,.,TRBV2
TGTGCCAGCTCACCGGACCGGACACAGAATGAAAAACTGTTTTTT,CASSPDRTQNEKLFF,.,TRBJ1-4,.,TRBV18
TGCGCCAGCAGCTTTATGCAGGGGAACACTGAAGCTTTCTTT,CASSFMQGNTEAFF,.,TRBJ1-1,.,TRBV5-1
TGTGCCAGCAGTTACTTGAGGGAGACCGGGGAGCTGTTTTTT,CASSYLRETGELFF,.,TRBJ2-2,.,TRBV6-2/TRBV6-3
TGTGCCAGCAGTACCGACAGGGTTGGCTACACCTTC,CASSTDRVGYTF,TRBD1,TRBJ1-2,few,TRBV28
TGTGCCACGGGGGGCCGAGGGGGCCTCACAGATACGCAGTATTTT,CATGGRGGLTDTQYF,.,TRBJ2-3,.,TRBV24-1
TGTGCCAGCAGCCTTACGGGACAATCAGGCTACACCTTC,CASSLTGQSGYTF,.,TRBJ1-2,.,TRBV7-3
TGTGCCTGGAGCCCAAGGACTAGCGGGAGCGTGGGGGAGCTGTTTTTT,CAWSPRTSGSVGELFF,TRBD2,TRBJ2-2,.,TRBV30
TGCGCCAGCAGCTTGGGAGAGCCCCTCGCCGAGCAGTACTTC,CASSLGEPLAEQYF,.,TRBJ2-7,.,TRBV5-1
TGTGCCAGCAGTGCCGGGACAGGTCCTTCCAATCAGCCCCAGCATTTT,CASSAGTGPSNQPQHF,TRBD1,TRBJ1-5,.,TRBV27
TGTGCCAGCAGTTTCTCGGACAGGGCTAACTATGGCTACACCTTC,CASSFSDRANYGYTF,TRBD1,TRBJ1-2,.,TRBV6-6
TGCGCCAGCAGCTCCATAGCGGGAGGGGGAGAGACCCAGTACTTC,CASSSIAGGGETQYF,TRBD2,TRBJ2-5,.,TRBV5-1
TGTGCCAGCTCACCACGGGGGACAGGGGGATTCTACGAGCAGTACTTC,CASSPRGTGGFYEQYF,TRBD1,TRBJ2-7,.,TRBV18
TGTGCCAGCAAGGGGGTTAGCGGGAGTGGGTCCTACGAGCAGTACTTC,CASKGVSGSGSYEQYF,TRBD2,TRBJ2-7,.,TRBV27
TGTGCCAGCACCAAGGAGGTTGAAGCTTTCTTT,CASTKEVEAFF,.,TRBJ1-1,.,TRBV2
TGTGCCTGGAGTGTAGGAGGGACTCCAACTAATGAAAAACTGTTTTTT,CAWSVGGTPTNEKLFF,.,TRBJ1-4,once,TRBV30
TGTGCCAGCAGCCCGTACCCCCTATCAGGGTCCCACGAGCAGTACTTC,CASSPYPLSGSHEQYF,.,TRBJ2-7,.,TRBV3-1/TRBV3-2
TGTGCCAGCAGCCGCAGACAGGTCCAGGAGACCCAGTACTTC,CASSRRQVQETQYF,.,TRBJ2-5,.,TRBV11-2
TGTGCCAGCAGACGAGGGGGGACTAGCGGCTACGAGCAGTACTTC,CASRRGGTSGYEQYF,TRBD2,TRBJ2-7,.,TRBV28
TGTGCCAGCAGTTACCCAGGACAGGGTGGCAATGAGCAGTTCTTC,CASSYPGQGGNEQFF,TRBD1,TRBJ2-1,.,TRBV6-5